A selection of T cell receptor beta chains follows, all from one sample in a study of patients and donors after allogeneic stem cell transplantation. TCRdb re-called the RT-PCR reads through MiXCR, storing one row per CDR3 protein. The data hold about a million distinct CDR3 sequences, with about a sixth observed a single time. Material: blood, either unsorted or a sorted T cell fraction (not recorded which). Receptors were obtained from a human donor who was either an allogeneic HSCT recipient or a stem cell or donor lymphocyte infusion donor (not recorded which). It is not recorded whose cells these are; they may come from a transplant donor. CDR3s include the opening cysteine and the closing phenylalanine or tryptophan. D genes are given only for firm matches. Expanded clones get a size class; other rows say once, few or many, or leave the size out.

cdr3_aa: CAWSASGNYGYTF; cdr3_nt: TGTGCCTGGAGTGCTAGCGGTAACTATGGCTACACCTTC; clone_size: few; v_call: TRBV30; d_call: .; j_call: TRBJ1-2
cdr3_aa: CSSYRNTEAFF; cdr3_nt: TGCAGCAGTTACAGGAACACTGAAGCTTTCTTT; clone_size: .; v_call: TRBV29-1; d_call: .; j_call: TRBJ1-1
cdr3_aa: CASSLDRVLQPQHF; cdr3_nt: TGTGCCAGCAGTCTCGACAGGGTTCTTCAGCCCCAGCATTTT; clone_size: few; v_call: TRBV12-3/TRBV12-4; d_call: TRBD1; j_call: TRBJ1-5
cdr3_aa: CASSSRGADSYNEQFF; cdr3_nt: TGCGCCAGCAGCTCCCGTGGGGCGGATTCCTACAATGAGCAGTTCTTC; clone_size: .; v_call: TRBV5-1; d_call: .; j_call: TRBJ2-1
cdr3_aa: CASRGSAGGPLPQETQYF; cdr3_nt: TGTGCCAGCAGGGGTTCCGCGGGAGGCCCGTTACCCCAAGAGACCCAGTACTTC; clone_size: few; v_call: TRBV28; d_call: TRBD2; j_call: TRBJ2-5
cdr3_aa: CASSPSDQSSYNEQFF; cdr3_nt: TGTGCCAGCAGCCCATCCGATCAGAGCTCCTACAATGAGCAGTTCTTC; clone_size: few; v_call: TRBV5-8; d_call: .; j_call: TRBJ2-1
cdr3_aa: CASSSSGGGDEQFF; cdr3_nt: TGTGCCAGCAGTTCTAGCGGAGGAGGGGATGAGCAGTTCTTC; clone_size: .; v_call: TRBV12-3/TRBV12-4; d_call: TRBD2; j_call: TRBJ2-1
cdr3_aa: CASSFNPETTDTQYF; cdr3_nt: TGTGCCAGCAGCTTTAACCCGGAGACCACAGATACGCAGTATTTT; clone_size: few; v_call: TRBV7-9; d_call: .; j_call: TRBJ2-3
cdr3_aa: CASSRESHTRNQPQHF; cdr3_nt: TGTGCCAGCAGTCGGGAGAGTCACACCCGCAATCAGCCCCAGCATTTT; clone_size: .; v_call: TRBV12-3/TRBV12-4; d_call: .; j_call: TRBJ1-5
cdr3_aa: CASSKPGQDSSGAFF; cdr3_nt: TGTGCCAGCAGCAAACCGGGACAGGACTCCTCGGGGGCTTTCTTT; clone_size: few; v_call: TRBV11-3; d_call: TRBD1; j_call: TRBJ1-1
cdr3_aa: CASSAGRGRPGELFF; cdr3_nt: TGTGCCAGCAGCGCCGGCAGGGGGCGCCCCGGGGAGCTGTTTTTT; clone_size: .; v_call: TRBV7-8; d_call: TRBD1; j_call: TRBJ2-2
cdr3_aa: CASSEFSAQDNEQFF; cdr3_nt: TGTGCCAGCAGTGAATTTAGCGCGCAGGACAATGAGCAGTTCTTC; clone_size: few; v_call: TRBV25-1; d_call: .; j_call: TRBJ2-1
cdr3_aa: CASSYVQGATNEKLFF; cdr3_nt: TGTGCCAGCAGTTACGTGCAGGGGGCTACTAATGAAAAACTGTTTTTT; clone_size: few; v_call: TRBV6-5; d_call: TRBD1; j_call: TRBJ1-4
cdr3_aa: CASSWKSDYNEQFF; cdr3_nt: TGCGCCAGCAGCTGGAAGTCGGATTACAATGAGCAGTTCTTC; clone_size: many; v_call: TRBV5-1; d_call: .; j_call: TRBJ2-1
cdr3_aa: CASSLSKARFYGYTF; cdr3_nt: TGTGCCAGCAGTTTATCTAAGGCACGGTTCTATGGCTACACCTTC; clone_size: .; v_call: TRBV27; d_call: .; j_call: TRBJ1-2
cdr3_aa: CSASVGGNTEAFF; cdr3_nt: TGCAGTGCTAGTGTAGGAGGGAACACTGAAGCTTTCTTT; clone_size: few; v_call: TRBV20-1; d_call: .; j_call: TRBJ1-1
cdr3_aa: CASSFRVLNEQFF; cdr3_nt: TGTGCCAGCAGTTTTCGGGTACTGAATGAGCAGTTCTTC; clone_size: .; v_call: TRBV28; d_call: .; j_call: TRBJ2-1
cdr3_aa: CASSPGTRYGYTF; cdr3_nt: TGTGCCAGCAGCCCAGGGACAAGATATGGCTACACCTTC; clone_size: .; v_call: TRBV5-5; d_call: .; j_call: TRBJ1-2
cdr3_aa: CATSDPSRTSSNEQFF; cdr3_nt: TGTGCCACCAGTGACCCGTCCCGGACTAGCAGCAATGAGCAGTTCTTC; clone_size: few; v_call: TRBV24-1; d_call: TRBD2; j_call: TRBJ2-1
cdr3_aa: CSARASRDGPYEQYF; cdr3_nt: TGCAGTGCTAGAGCCTCCAGGGATGGACCCTACGAGCAGTACTTC; clone_size: many; v_call: TRBV20-1; d_call: .; j_call: TRBJ2-7
cdr3_aa: CASSGQGASSEAFF; cdr3_nt: TGTGCCAGCAGCGGACAGGGGGCTTCGTCTGAAGCTTTCTTT; clone_size: .; v_call: TRBV12-3/TRBV12-4; d_call: TRBD1; j_call: TRBJ1-1
cdr3_aa: CASSLGPDYGYTF; cdr3_nt: TGTGCCAGCAGTTTGGGGCCTGACTATGGCTACACCTTC; clone_size: many; v_call: TRBV28; d_call: .; j_call: TRBJ1-2
cdr3_aa: CASSLAPTTGPLKNTEAFF; cdr3_nt: TGCGCCAGCAGCTTGGCACCTACGACGGGACCCCTCAAGAACACTGAAGCTTTCTTT; clone_size: few; v_call: TRBV5-1; d_call: .; j_call: TRBJ1-1
cdr3_aa: CASSYGQRGSTGELFF; cdr3_nt: TGTGCCAGCAGTTACGGCCAGCGGGGGAGCACCGGGGAGCTGTTTTTT; clone_size: .; v_call: TRBV6-2/TRBV6-3; d_call: TRBD2; j_call: TRBJ2-2
cdr3_aa: CASSKDGPVEGYTF; cdr3_nt: TGTGCCAGCAGCAAGGACGGCCCAGTGGAGGGCTACACCTTC; clone_size: few; v_call: TRBV6-2/TRBV6-3; d_call: .; j_call: TRBJ1-2
cdr3_aa: CASSFSRDDQPQHF; cdr3_nt: TGTGCCAGCAGTTTCAGCAGGGACGATCAGCCCCAGCATTTT; clone_size: .; v_call: TRBV12-3/TRBV12-4; d_call: .; j_call: TRBJ1-5
cdr3_aa: CASSQGDKRYQPQHF; cdr3_nt: TGTGCCAGCAGCCAAGGGGACAAACGATATCAGCCCCAGCATTTT; clone_size: .; v_call: TRBV4-2; d_call: .; j_call: TRBJ1-5
cdr3_aa: CASGLGIGTSPYNEQFF; cdr3_nt: TGTGCTAGTGGTTTAGGAATCGGGACTAGCCCCTACAATGAGCAGTTCTTC; clone_size: .; v_call: TRBV12-5; d_call: TRBD2; j_call: TRBJ2-1
cdr3_aa: CASSITSGVDTQYF; cdr3_nt: TGTGCCAGCAGCATAACTAGCGGGGTAGATACGCAGTATTTT; clone_size: .; v_call: TRBV9; d_call: TRBD2; j_call: TRBJ2-3
cdr3_aa: CASSYSPSDTQYF; cdr3_nt: TGTGCCAGCAGTTACTCACCATCCGATACGCAGTATTTT; clone_size: .; v_call: TRBV6-2/TRBV6-3; d_call: .; j_call: TRBJ2-3
cdr3_aa: CASRWPGVGTEAFF; cdr3_nt: TGCGCCAGCAGGTGGCCCGGAGTAGGCACTGAAGCTTTCTTT; clone_size: .; v_call: TRBV5-1; d_call: .; j_call: TRBJ1-1
cdr3_aa: CASTNLGGTGFDEQFF; cdr3_nt: TGTGCCAGCACCAACCTGGGTGGGACAGGGTTCGATGAGCAGTTCTTC; clone_size: .; v_call: TRBV12-3/TRBV12-4; d_call: TRBD1; j_call: TRBJ2-1
cdr3_aa: CASSLSGDTDTQYF; cdr3_nt: TGTGCCAGCAGCTTATCAGGAGACACAGATACGCAGTATTTT; clone_size: many; v_call: TRBV7-9; d_call: .; j_call: TRBJ2-3
cdr3_aa: CASSLRLVCQYF; cdr3_nt: TGTGCCAGCAGCTTGAGACTGGTGTGCCAGTACTTC; clone_size: many; v_call: TRBV9; d_call: .; j_call: TRBJ2-7
cdr3_aa: CASSQDKGAGNTIYF; cdr3_nt: TGCGCCAGCAGCCAAGATAAGGGGGCTGGAAACACCATATATTTT; clone_size: few; v_call: TRBV4-1; d_call: .; j_call: TRBJ1-3
cdr3_aa: CASHKAEITDTQYF; cdr3_nt: TGCGCCAGCCACAAAGCGGAGATCACAGATACGCAGTATTTT; clone_size: few; v_call: TRBV5-1; d_call: .; j_call: TRBJ2-3
cdr3_aa: CASSAGDRGTFF; cdr3_nt: TGTGCCAGCAGTGCCGGGGACAGGGGAACTTTCTTT; clone_size: .; v_call: TRBV12-3/TRBV12-4; d_call: TRBD1; j_call: TRBJ1-1
cdr3_aa: CASSLSRTVRPDEQYF; cdr3_nt: TGTGCCAGCAGTTTATCGCGGACAGTTAGACCCGACGAGCAGTACTTC; clone_size: .; v_call: TRBV28; d_call: .; j_call: TRBJ2-7